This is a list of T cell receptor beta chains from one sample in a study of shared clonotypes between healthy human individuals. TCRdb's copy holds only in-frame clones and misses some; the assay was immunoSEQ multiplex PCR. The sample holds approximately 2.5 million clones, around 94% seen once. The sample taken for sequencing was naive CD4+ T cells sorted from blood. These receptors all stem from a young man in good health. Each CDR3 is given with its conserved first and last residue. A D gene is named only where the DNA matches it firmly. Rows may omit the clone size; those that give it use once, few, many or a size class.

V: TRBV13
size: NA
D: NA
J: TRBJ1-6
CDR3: CASSLGPSPSSYNSPLHF
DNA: TGTGCCAGCAGCCTTGGGCCCTCACCCAGCTCCTATAATTCACCCCTCCACTTT

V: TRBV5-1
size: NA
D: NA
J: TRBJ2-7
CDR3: CASSLGQGLTYEQYF
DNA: TGCGCCAGCAGCTTGGGCCAGGGGCTCACCTACGAGCAGTACTTC

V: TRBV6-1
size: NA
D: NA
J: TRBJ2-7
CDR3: CASSEPTKGYEQYF
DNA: TGTGCCAGCAGTGAACCAACGAAGGGGTACGAGCAGTACTTC

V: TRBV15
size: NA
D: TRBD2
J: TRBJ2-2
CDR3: CATSRGLAETGELFF
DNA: TGTGCCACCAGCAGGGGACTAGCCGAAACCGGGGAGCTGTTTTTT

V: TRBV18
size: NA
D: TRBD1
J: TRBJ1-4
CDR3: CASQSGGGEKLFF
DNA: TGTGCCAGCCAATCAGGGGGAGGTGAAAAACTGTTTTTT

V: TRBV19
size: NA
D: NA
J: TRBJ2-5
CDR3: CASRQGLAETQYF
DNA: TGTGCCAGTAGACAGGGATTGGCGGAGACCCAGTACTTC

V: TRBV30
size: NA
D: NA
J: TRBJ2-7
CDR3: CAWTDGRGYEQYF
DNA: TGTGCCTGGACGGACGGAAGGGGCTACGAGCAGTACTTC

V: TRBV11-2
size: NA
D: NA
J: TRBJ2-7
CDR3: CASSSDSSYEQYF
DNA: TGTGCCAGCAGCTCCGACAGCTCCTACGAGCAGTACTTC

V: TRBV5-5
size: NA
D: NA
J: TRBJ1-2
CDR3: CASSLGGTTNYGYTF
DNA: TGTGCCAGCAGCTTGGGGGGGACCACTAACTATGGCTACACCTTC

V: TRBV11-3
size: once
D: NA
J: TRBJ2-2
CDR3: CASRTGSSGELFF
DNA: TGTGCCAGCAGAACAGGGAGTTCCGGGGAGCTGTTTTTT

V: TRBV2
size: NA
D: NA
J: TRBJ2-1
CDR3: CASNRGRDNNEQFF
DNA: TGTGCCAGCAATCGGGGCAGGGACAATAATGAGCAGTTCTTC

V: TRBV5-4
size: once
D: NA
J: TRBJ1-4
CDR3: CASSLGMGQNEKLFF
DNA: TGTGCCAGCAGCTTGGGTATGGGGCAGAATGAAAAACTGTTTTTT

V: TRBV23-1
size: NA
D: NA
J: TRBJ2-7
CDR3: CASSHPDKYEQYF
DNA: TGCGCCAGCAGTCACCCGGACAAATACGAGCAGTACTTC

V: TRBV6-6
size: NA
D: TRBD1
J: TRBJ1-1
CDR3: CASTPPGQRTEAFF
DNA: TGTGCCAGCACCCCACCGGGACAGCGAACTGAAGCTTTCTTT

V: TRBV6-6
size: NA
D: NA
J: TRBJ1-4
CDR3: CASSYRQGTNEKLFF
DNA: TGTGCCAGCAGTTACCGGCAGGGGACTAATGAAAAACTGTTTTTT

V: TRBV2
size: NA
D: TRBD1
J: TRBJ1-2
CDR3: CASRRTGGDSGYTF
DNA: TGTGCCAGCAGGAGGACAGGGGGCGACTCTGGCTACACCTTC

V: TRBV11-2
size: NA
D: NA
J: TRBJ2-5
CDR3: CASSLGGAWRGERETQYF
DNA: TGTGCCAGCAGCTTAGGGGGAGCATGGAGGGGCGAGAGAGAGACCCAGTACTTC